This T cell receptor beta chain was captured by sequencing in a study of T cells in Graves' hyperthyroidism and ophthalmopathy. Regarding the study as a whole: Expanded thyroid clonotypes (above 0.001) were mostly also found in blood. Ophthalmopathy and stable hyperthyroidism were separated by a 13 V-J model.

Germline values: CDR1 LGHDT, CDR2 YNNKEL (reference sequence). The CDR3 runs 13 residues. The V gene lost 3 bases and the J gene lost 4 bases, with 9 bases spanning the gap. Graves' hyperthyroidism was deemed stable absent ophthalmopathy progression within 18 months. Researchers barred patients who had uncontrolled infection, other autoimmune disease, pregnancy or lactation. This clonotype was seen repeatedly, ten times or more. The antigen is unknown. Amplification yielded TCR beta CDR3 regions, with RNA transcripts as the source. Researchers ran a first-round RT-PCR on the TCR CDR3 using the HTBI primer set. Each CDR3 protein is one row after TCRdb ran MiXCR on the multiplex PCR reads. The top ten clones hold around a tenth of a sample with under 400,000 distinct CDR3 sequences, approximately 13% of them seen once.

What was sequenced was blood. The clonotype originates from a woman between 18 and 30 years old with Graves' hyperthyroidism. The rearrangement joins TRBV3-1 to TRBJ1-1; D is ambiguous. Written as DNA, the CDR3 is TGTGCCAGCAGCCAGGGGAGGAGCACTGAAGCTTTCTTT. It specifies CASSQGRSTEAFF.